The present T cell receptor beta chain was sequenced within a study of read filtering for tumor transcriptome and immune sequencing. Study-wide background: Mean patient age was around 66 years, range roughly 45 to 85; 17 to 20 male, over twelve female. Study-wide findings and caveats: Dropping single-read clonotypes raised IR-seq and RNA-seq shared-clonotype correlation. Even smaller IR-seq throughput identified most shared clonotypes.

Germline values: CDR1 LGHNA, CDR2 YNFKEQ. Trimming pared 1 base from V and 11 bases from J, leaving 18 bases between. The CDR3 loop spans 15 amino acids. Comment on this clonotype: The antigen remains undetermined. A much larger clone differs from this one at a single base, so this may be a read error.

Sampling of bone marrow took place during active disease in every patient. This library used roughly 0.4 ug RNA and molecular barcoded adaptors spanning alpha/delta and beta/gamma chains. Each CDR3 protein is one row after TCRdb ran MiXCR on the reads. The sample holds 40,000 to 50,000 distinct CDR3 sequences; over 10% are singletons and the top ten take about 30%. The chain carries TRBV4-2 and TRBJ2-1; D ambiguous. This TCR was sampled from a donor aged 40 or older with multiple myeloma. The source material was a population of CD138-negative cells sorted from bone marrow. CDR3 DNA sequence: TGTGCCAGCAGCCAAGCCTCCCTGGCCGGTGGTCAGCAGTTCTTC. Protein sequence: CASSQASLAGGQQFF.